The clone carrying this TCR beta chain was seen only a few times. The antigen remains undetermined. One end of the junction is discordant with germline, which a read error may explain. As handled by the study authors: The distant-metastasis classifier for papillary thyroid cancer was built from CDR3 differences across clinicopathological groups. TCRdb re-clonotyped the PCR reads through MiXCR. Here the V and J calls rest on TCRdb's processing, not on the authors' analysis. Of tens of thousands of clones detected, roughly 15% appear once; the ten largest clones hold over 9%. These data belong to a study of metastatic and nonmetastatic thyroid tumors. Study as a whole: From malignant and benign thyroid patients, repertoires in blood and in tumor or nodule tissue were compared.

Germline lookup yields CDR1 MNHNS and CDR2 SASEGT. The CDR3 is 16 amino acids. Findings and caveats of the study: Malignant thyroid tumors reportedly had TCR beta diversity that was significantly higher than in benign nodules, in blood and tumor.

Before thyroid surgery, none of the patients had received any treatment. The V gene is TRBV6-1, the J gene TRBJ2-3; a possible D gene is TRBD2 (5 bases). Sequencing was carried out using blood. The clonotype comes from a male donor with papillary thyroid cancer or a benign thyroid nodule (not recorded which). Some clones in this sample may be carry-over from other donors' samples. The CDR3 DNA reads TGTGCCGGCAGAGAAGAGGGCTATGCTGGGAGAGATAAGCAGTATTTT. Amino acids: CAGREEGYAGRDKQYF.